Following are 6 T cell receptor beta chains from one sample sequenced in a study of CD8 T cells in ankylosing spondylitis. Their cognate antigens are unknown. Notes on the study in general: Typical of ankylosing spondylitis blood, it appeared, was a TCR beta motif of under 10 highly homologous variants.

TCRdb re-analysed the 5' RACE reads in MiXCR, keeping a single row per CDR3 protein. Among 670,000 or so distinct CDR3 sequences listed, around 17% were seen once. The sequenced sample consisted of blood, either unsorted or a sorted T cell fraction (not recorded which). All receptors derive from a male donor with ankylosing spondylitis.

In this sample, this clonotype turned up many times. This chain uses TRBV10-3 with TRBJ1-5, with TRBD1 matching over 9 bases. Per the germline V gene, CDR1 is ENHRY and CDR2 is SYGVKD. CDR3 length equals 14 residues. The V and J ends lost 6 bases and 6 bases, in that order; junction bases with no gene match: 6. The CDR3 DNA sequence: TGTGCCATCAGCCCGGGACAGGGCGGTCAGCCCCAGCATTTT. Its protein product is CAISPGQGGQPQHF.

This rearrangement joins TRBV6-1 to TRBJ1-5; perhaps TRBD1 as D (5 bases). This CDR3 has 13 amino acids. Deletions cut 5 bases from V and 10 bases from J, with 15 bases between. CDR1 and CDR2 from the germline V gene are MNHNS and SASEGT. CDR3 region: CASSTRAEGPQHF. CDR3 DNA: TGTGCCAGCAGTACCAGGGCAGAGGGTCCCCAGCATTTT.

This clonotype was seen a few times. This chain joins TRBV28 and TRBJ1-1, with TRBD1 matching 7 bases. V dropped 5 bases and J dropped 0; count of bases not matched to a gene: 15. The CDR3 spans 18 residues. CDR1 MDHEN and CDR2 SYDVKM come from the germline V gene. The CDR3 sequence is CASSPRTGDWVLNTEAFF. CDR3 sequence (DNA): TGTGCCAGCAGTCCCCGGACAGGCGATTGGGTTTTGAACACTGAAGCTTTCTTT.

The table lists this clonotype with a few counts. This chain links TRBV7-7 with TRBJ2-1; 9 bases align to TRBD2. The CDR3 extends over 16 amino acids. The trim removed 5 bases at V and 3 bases at J, leaving 8 bases unmatched. CDR1 and CDR2 (germline): SSHAT, FNYEAQ (reference sequence). Here the CDR3 reads CASSIDGTSNYNEQFF. Here the CDR3 DNA reads TGTGCCAGCAGCATCGACGGGACTAGCAACTACAATGAGCAGTTCTTC.

This clonotype turned up a few times. V gene TRBV4-3 combines with J gene TRBJ2-7, with D unresolved. V dropped 0 bases and J dropped 4 bases, with 19 bases sitting between them. CDR3 length equals 17 residues. The germline V gene encodes CDR1 LGHNA and CDR2 YSLEER. The CDR3 DNA reads as TGCGCCAGCAGCCAAGATCGAGCCATAGGGTATGGGTACGAGCAGTACTTC. It codes for CASSQDRAIGYGYEQYF.

In its sample, this clonotype was seen many times. The chain employs TRBV29-1 and TRBJ1-2, with D uncertain. This CDR3 is built from 9 residues. The V end lost 1 base, the J end lost 8 bases, and 2 bases lay between the germline ends. Germline V gene lookup returns CDR1 SQVTM and CDR2 ANQGSEA. CDR3 in amino acids: CSVEGGYTF. The CDR3 DNA is TGCAGCGTTGAAGGGGGCTACACCTTC.